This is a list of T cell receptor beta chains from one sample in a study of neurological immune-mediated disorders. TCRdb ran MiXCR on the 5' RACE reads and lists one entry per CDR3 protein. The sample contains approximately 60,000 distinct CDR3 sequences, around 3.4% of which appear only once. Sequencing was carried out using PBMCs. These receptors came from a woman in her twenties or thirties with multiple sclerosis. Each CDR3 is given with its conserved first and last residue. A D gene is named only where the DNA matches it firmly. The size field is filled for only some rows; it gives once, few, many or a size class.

CDR3nt: TGTGCCAGCAGCTTCGGGAGCGGGGAGCTGTTTTTT
CDR3aa: CASSFGSGELFF
d_gene: -
v_gene: TRBV11-2
abundance: many
j_gene: TRBJ2-2

CDR3nt: TGTGCCAGCATTGGGACTAGCGGGGAGGACACCGGGGAGCTGTTTTTT
CDR3aa: CASIGTSGEDTGELFF
d_gene: TRBD2
v_gene: TRBV12-3/TRBV12-4
abundance: many
j_gene: TRBJ2-2

CDR3nt: TGTGCCAGCAATAGAGGGGATGGCTACACCTTC
CDR3aa: CASNRGDGYTF
d_gene: -
v_gene: TRBV6-1
abundance: -
j_gene: TRBJ1-2

CDR3nt: TGCAGTGCTAGAGATCTTTCGGCAGCCTATGGCTACACCTTC
CDR3aa: CSARDLSAAYGYTF
d_gene: -
v_gene: TRBV20-1
abundance: medium-sized
j_gene: TRBJ1-2

CDR3nt: TGTGCCAGCAGGACTAGCGGGGGAGCAGATACGCAGTATTTT
CDR3aa: CASRTSGGADTQYF
d_gene: TRBD2
v_gene: TRBV6-5
abundance: -
j_gene: TRBJ2-3

CDR3nt: TGTGCCAGCAGCTTCCAAGAGACCCAGTACTTC
CDR3aa: CASSFQETQYF
d_gene: -
v_gene: TRBV5-5
abundance: many
j_gene: TRBJ2-5

CDR3nt: TGTGCCAGCAGCATAACAGGGTTCACCAGGATCACTGAAGCTTTCTTT
CDR3aa: CASSITGFTRITEAFF
d_gene: -
v_gene: TRBV6-5
abundance: many
j_gene: TRBJ1-1

CDR3nt: TGCGCCAGCAGCTTAGGAGACAATCAGCCCCAGCATTTT
CDR3aa: CASSLGDNQPQHF
d_gene: -
v_gene: TRBV5-1
abundance: many
j_gene: TRBJ1-5

CDR3nt: TGCAGTGCTAGCCCCGGAGGGGGTGATAATTCACCCCTCCACTTT
CDR3aa: CSASPGGGDNSPLHF
d_gene: -
v_gene: TRBV20-1
abundance: many
j_gene: TRBJ1-6

CDR3nt: TGCAGTGCTAGAGATCGTGGCAGCCTACTCAATCAGCCCCAGAATTTT
CDR3aa: CSARDRGSLLNQPQNF
d_gene: -
v_gene: TRBV20-1
abundance: few
j_gene: TRBJ1-5

CDR3nt: TGCAGTGCTAAGGCCGATCCACGTTTTTTT
CDR3aa: CSAKADPRFF
d_gene: -
v_gene: TRBV20-1
abundance: many
j_gene: TRBJ1-1

CDR3nt: TGTGCCAGCATTGGCGGGGGCACAGATACGCAGTATTTT
CDR3aa: CASIGGGTDTQYF
d_gene: -
v_gene: TRBV6-1
abundance: many
j_gene: TRBJ2-3

CDR3nt: TGCGCCAGCAGCCCGGAGAGGAGCACAGATACGCAGTATTTT
CDR3aa: CASSPERSTDTQYF
d_gene: -
v_gene: TRBV5-1
abundance: many
j_gene: TRBJ2-3

CDR3nt: TGTGCCAGCAGCTTTATAGGGGCGGGACCAGATACGCAGTATTTT
CDR3aa: CASSFIGAGPDTQYF
d_gene: -
v_gene: TRBV7-2
abundance: many
j_gene: TRBJ2-3

CDR3nt: TGTGCCAGCAGCTCCCAGGGAAACACTGAAGCTTTCTTT
CDR3aa: CASSSQGNTEAFF
d_gene: -
v_gene: TRBV7-3
abundance: many
j_gene: TRBJ1-1

CDR3nt: TGTGCCAGCCTTAGGATCCTAAAGTGGGGTTCACCCCTCCACTTT
CDR3aa: CASLRILKWGSPLHF
d_gene: -
v_gene: TRBV21-1
abundance: many
j_gene: TRBJ1-6

CDR3nt: TGCGCCATAAGAGGACAGGGAGGGTATGGCTACACCTTC
CDR3aa: CAIRGQGGYGYTF
d_gene: TRBD1
v_gene: TRBV10-2
abundance: many
j_gene: TRBJ1-2

CDR3nt: TGCAGTGCTAGTAAGGGGTGGAGCTCCTACAATGAGCAGTTCTTC
CDR3aa: CSASKGWSSYNEQFF
d_gene: -
v_gene: TRBV20-1
abundance: many
j_gene: TRBJ2-1

CDR3nt: TGCAGTGCTAGACCTCCCTCGGGAATATCGGAGAGTGATACGCAGTATTTT
CDR3aa: CSARPPSGISESDTQYF
d_gene: -
v_gene: TRBV20-1
abundance: -
j_gene: TRBJ2-3

CDR3nt: TGTGCCAGCAGTTACTCGGGACAATCCTACGAGCAGTACTTC
CDR3aa: CASSYSGQSYEQYF
d_gene: -
v_gene: TRBV6-5
abundance: many
j_gene: TRBJ2-7

CDR3nt: TGCGCCAGCAGCTTAGGACAGGGAGGGGATACGCAGTATTTT
CDR3aa: CASSLGQGGDTQYF
d_gene: -
v_gene: TRBV5-1
abundance: -
j_gene: TRBJ2-3

CDR3nt: TGTGCCAGCAGCGTCTCTAGCGGACGCACAGATACGCAGTATTTT
CDR3aa: CASSVSSGRTDTQYF
d_gene: TRBD2
v_gene: TRBV9
abundance: many
j_gene: TRBJ2-3

CDR3nt: TGTGCCAGCAGTGCTACGGTCCGCTCTGGGGCCAACGTCCTGACTTTC
CDR3aa: CASSATVRSGANVLTF
d_gene: -
v_gene: TRBV12-3/TRBV12-4
abundance: many
j_gene: TRBJ2-6

CDR3nt: TGTGCCAGCAGCCTTCTGATGGGAACCTACAATGAGCAGTTCTTC
CDR3aa: CASSLLMGTYNEQFF
d_gene: -
v_gene: TRBV5-5
abundance: many
j_gene: TRBJ2-1

CDR3nt: TGTGCCAGCAGAAATACAGGAGAAGCTTTCTTT
CDR3aa: CASRNTGEAFF
d_gene: -
v_gene: TRBV25-1
abundance: many
j_gene: TRBJ1-1

CDR3nt: TGTGCCAGCAGCTTAGGGGGGACACAGACAGATACGCAGTATTTT
CDR3aa: CASSLGGTQTDTQYF
d_gene: -
v_gene: TRBV7-2
abundance: many
j_gene: TRBJ2-3

CDR3nt: TGCAGCGTTGAAGGCAGCACTGAAGCTTTCTTT
CDR3aa: CSVEGSTEAFF
d_gene: -
v_gene: TRBV29-1
abundance: many
j_gene: TRBJ1-1

CDR3nt: TGTGCCAGCAGCGCAAGGGGGGCTAGCGACGAGCAGTACTTC
CDR3aa: CASSARGASDEQYF
d_gene: -
v_gene: TRBV7-6
abundance: many
j_gene: TRBJ2-7

CDR3nt: TGTGCCAGCAGCCTTATCGGACTAGCAGAGCAGTTCTTC
CDR3aa: CASSLIGLAEQFF
d_gene: TRBD2
v_gene: TRBV11-2
abundance: -
j_gene: TRBJ2-1

CDR3nt: TGCGCCAGCAGCCTGATACAGGGGGGTGGCTACACCTTC
CDR3aa: CASSLIQGGGYTF
d_gene: TRBD1
v_gene: TRBV4-1
abundance: few
j_gene: TRBJ1-2

CDR3nt: TGTGCCAGCAGCCAAGAGGGTGACAATCAGCCCCAGCATTTT
CDR3aa: CASSQEGDNQPQHF
d_gene: -
v_gene: TRBV4-2
abundance: many
j_gene: TRBJ1-5

CDR3nt: TGCAGTGTTGTGGGGACTAGCGGGGGGGTACAAGAGACCCAGTACTTC
CDR3aa: CSVVGTSGGVQETQYF
d_gene: TRBD2
v_gene: TRBV20-1
abundance: many
j_gene: TRBJ2-5

CDR3nt: TGTGCCAGCCGGACCTCAGCAGGACTGGAGACCCAGTACTTC
CDR3aa: CASRTSAGLETQYF
d_gene: -
v_gene: TRBV6-2/TRBV6-3
abundance: many
j_gene: TRBJ2-5

CDR3nt: TGTGCCAGCAGCCCCACAGCGGGGGGGGCGCAAGATACGCAGTATTTT
CDR3aa: CASSPTAGGAQDTQYF
d_gene: TRBD2
v_gene: TRBV3-1
abundance: many
j_gene: TRBJ2-3

CDR3nt: TGTGCCAGCAGAGGGCCTTTGGAACAGCCCCAGAATTTT
CDR3aa: CASRGPLEQPQNF
d_gene: -
v_gene: TRBV6-5
abundance: few
j_gene: TRBJ1-5

CDR3nt: TGCGCCAGCAGCTTGGGAGGGAATAGCAATCAGCCCCAGCATTTT
CDR3aa: CASSLGGNSNQPQHF
d_gene: -
v_gene: TRBV5-1
abundance: many
j_gene: TRBJ1-5